This T cell receptor (beta chain) came from a study of CD8 T cells in ankylosing spondylitis (dated by TCRdb to about 2017). Turning to the overall study: T cell receptor beta repertoires were profiled in healthy donors and ankylosing spondylitis patients so that disease-linked TCR variants could be found. In total, the full study cohort was made up of approximately 99 healthy donors and 25 ankylosing spondylitis patients. Peripheral blood was sampled, and synovial fluid was also collected from ankylosing spondylitis patients.

Of note for this clonotype: The target of this receptor is not known. Base qualities are not recorded, but no much larger clone differs from it by a single base.

The sequencer was an Illumina HiSeq 2500. TCR beta libraries were prepared by quantitative 5'-RACE with molecular barcodes. Under the source paper's analysis protocol: A new computational method based on a probabilistic model of VDJ rearrangement was used to identify disease-linked TCR variants. TCRdb ran its own pipeline on the public reads, namely fastp trimming at Q25 and MiXCR clone calling, and kept in-frame beta chains. CDR3 protein duplicates are merged, each entry listing the most common genes and DNA. TCRdb assigned the V and J calls; the authors' analysis was not used. The sample table records around 770,000 distinct CDR3 sequences; roughly 19% of these occur just once. 15% to 20% of the sample is taken by the ten largest. Beyond this particular receptor, the publication reports: The disease-linked clones showed a CD8+ phenotype and occurred at relatively low frequencies in peripheral blood. A TCR beta motif of about 8 highly homologous amino acid variants appeared characteristic of blood from ankylosing spondylitis patients. According to the report, matched synovial fluid samples from ankylosing spondylitis patients were significantly enriched for the disease-linked clones. Some of the motif variants had been reported before in the synovial fluid and blood of reactive arthritis patients, a finding that suggests common disease-initiation mechanisms.

After removal of 0 bases from V and 6 bases from J, the junction retains 0 bases not matched to a gene. From the cysteine up to the phenylalanine, the CDR3 has a length of 15 residues. The kept DNA is CDR3 alone, 45 bases in frame from the first base. The germline V gene encodes CDR1 MNHEY and CDR2 SVGEGT. The rearranged chain carries TRBV6-2 or TRBV6-3 and TRBJ2-2; a stretch of 11 junction bases matches TRBD2. Material: blood, either unsorted or a sorted T cell fraction (not recorded which). The receptor was isolated from a male donor with ankylosing spondylitis. For the CDR3, the sequence is CASSYSGLAAGELFF. Read as DNA, the sequence is TGTGCCAGCAGTTACTCGGGACTAGCGGCCGGGGAGCTGTTTTTT.